The clone carrying this TCR beta chain was found once. Its antigen is undetermined. Generated by immunoSEQ multiplex PCR, the TCRdb table keeps only in-frame clones and is missing some. The table shows some 140,000 clones, with over 90% occurring only once. This entry is derived from a study of T cell responses to AZD1222 COVID-19 vaccine. Trimming shortened V by 0 bases and J by 6 bases, and 10 bases separated the two germline ends. The germline gives CDR1 SGDLS, CDR2 YYNGEE. There are 14 residues in the CDR3. Points from the study as a whole: Spike-specific TCR breadth and depth rose after two AZD1222 doses. CD4 TCRs linked to vaccination spanned spike, dominating at 160-218 and 743-854. Donors in the cohort were predominantly white British and more often female, and clonal diversity was possibly underestimated.

The sequence was collected from an adult in good health. This chain uses TRBV9 with TRBJ1-5, with a tentative D call TRBD1 (6 bases). Here the sequenced sample was peripheral blood, taken on day 0 of AZD1222 vaccination. The CDR3 nucleotides are TGTGCCAGCAGCGTAGAGGGGGTTTTTCAGCCCCAGCATTTT. Encoded protein: CASSVEGVFQPQHF.